A single sample is the source of the 20 T cell receptor beta chains below, sequenced in a study of STAT5B mutations in CD4+ large granular lymphocyte leukemia. Here immunoSEQ multiplex PCR was the method, and the copy in TCRdb shows in-frame clones only, minus some. This table holds approximately 24,000 clones, around 76% found once. The sample consisted of CD4+ T cells from blood buffy coats. Source of these receptors: a human donor in good health.

The V gene is TRBV6-6, the J gene TRBJ1-1; D perhaps matches TRBD1 (5 bases). The CDR3 length is 13 residues. Trimming removed 10 bases at V and 7 bases at J, with 19 bases between. Germline CDR1 and CDR2: MNHNY and SVGAGI (reference sequence). DNA of the CDR3: TGTGCCACCGTCCGGGACGGGGCGGGTGAAGCTTTCTTT. It is translated as CATVRDGAGEAFF.

CDR3 sequence (DNA): TGTGCCAGCAGCTTAACGAAGGGAGGCATATACGAGCAGTACTTC. Protein product: CASSLTKGGIYEQYF. This chain links TRBV7-3 with TRBJ2-7, with TRBD2 as a possible D gene (6 bases). V lost 0 bases to trimming and J lost 4 bases, with 13 bases between them. Germline loops: CDR1 SGHTA, CDR2 FQGTGA. The CDR3 spans 15 residues.

The rearrangement links TRBV15 to TRBJ2-1; 7 bases match TRBD2. J was trimmed by 0 bases and V by 0 bases; bases with no gene match: 2. Germline V gives CDR1 LNHNV, CDR2 YYDKDF (reference sequence). This CDR3 is 16 amino acids long. The CDR3 loop is CATSRDWGGSYNEQFF. DNA for the CDR3: TGTGCCACCAGCAGAGATTGGGGGGGCTCCTACAATGAGCAGTTCTTC.

The chain recombines TRBV7-2 with TRBJ1-6; 7 positions agree with TRBD1. V was pared by 5 bases and J by 11 bases, with 9 bases of the junction left unmatched. CDR3 length: 14 amino acids. Germline V CDR1 and CDR2: SGHTA, FQGNSA. The CDR3 reads CASSPDRVLAPLHF. The CDR3 nucleotides read TGTGCCAGCAGCCCCGACAGGGTTTTGGCACCCCTCCACTTT.

This sequence joins TRBV18 and TRBJ2-1; weak D call: TRBD2 (6 bases). The CDR3 has 13 amino acids. Looked up from germline, CDR1 is KGHSH and CDR2 is LQKENI. Trimming pared 0 bases from V and 7 bases from J, leaving 7 bases between. The CDR3 coding sequence is TGTGCCAGCTCACCACCTGGGGGGAATGAGCAGTTCTTC. This codes for CASSPPGGNEQFF.

The chain has TRBV7-2 and TRBJ2-1, with TRBD2 matching over 13 bases. Per germline, CDR1 SGHTA and CDR2 FQGNSA. CDR3 length: 16 amino acids. V shed 8 bases and J 4 bases; nucleotides not matched to a gene: 8. CDR3 sequence: CASLVGLAGLYNEQFF. In nucleotides, the CDR3 is TGTGCCAGCCTAGTGGGACTAGCGGGACTATACAATGAGCAGTTCTTC.

This chain joins TRBV5-6 and TRBJ1-4; D uncertain. V was clipped by 2 bases and J by 7 bases, with 9 bases between them. CDR1 SGHDT and CDR2 YYEEEE come from the germline V gene. The CDR3 contains 13 residues. CDR3: CASSLRQFEKLFF. The CDR3 bases are TGTGCCAGCAGCTTACGGCAGTTTGAAAAACTGTTTTTT.

The gene calls are TRBV9 and TRBJ1-2, with D possibly matching TRBD1 (5 bases). Trimming left V 0 bases short and J 7 bases short, with 10 bases between. CDR3 length equals 13 residues. The V gene's germline CDR1 is SGDLS and CDR2 YYNGEE. CDR3 protein: CASSVVSRVGYTF. Here the CDR3 DNA reads TGTGCCAGCAGCGTAGTATCCAGGGTTGGCTACACCTTC.

The rearrangement joins TRBV9 to TRBJ2-5; 12 bases agree with TRBD2. With 4 bases clipped from V and 2 bases from J, the junction kept 6 bases outside the gene matches. The CDR3 has 16 residues. CDR1 and CDR2 from the germline V gene are SGDLS and YYNGEE. DNA of the CDR3: TGTGCCAGCAGCCCAAGGACTAGCGGGATTCAAGAGACCCAGTACTTC. It codes for CASSPRTSGIQETQYF. Variable domain in full (rest from reference TRBV9 and TRBJ2-5): DSGVTQTPKHLITATGQRVTLRCSPRSGDLSVYWYQQSLDQGLQFLIQYYNGEERAKGNILERFSAQQFPDLHSELNLSSLELGDSALYFCASSPRTSGIQETQYFGPGTRLLVL.

This chain connects TRBV19 to TRBJ2-4; 8 positions match TRBD1. J gave up 0 bases and V 5 bases, and 12 bases lay outside the gene matches. Germline-derived CDR1 and CDR2 are LNHDA and SQIVND (reference sequence). The CDR3 is 18 residues long. The CDR3 loop reads CASSLGRTGRLAKNIQYF. In nucleotides, the CDR3 is TGTGCCAGTAGTTTGGGACGGACAGGGCGTCTAGCCAAAAACATTCAGTACTTC. Together with reference TRBV19 and TRBJ2-4, the CDR3 gives the full variable domain: DGGITQSPKYLFRKEGQNVTLSCEQNLNHDAMYWYRQDPGQGLRLIYYSQIVNDFQKGDIAEGYSVSREKKESFPLTVTSAQKNPTAFYLCASSLGRTGRLAKNIQYFGAGTRLSVL.

This chain joins TRBV6-6 and TRBJ2-7, with D possibly matching TRBD1 (5 bases). Germline CDR1 MNHNY, CDR2 SVGAGI (reference sequence). The CDR3 runs to 14 residues. V was trimmed by 2 bases and J by 2 bases, leaving 10 bases between them. The CDR3 bases are TGTGCCAGCAGTTACCTGGGGCCTACCTACGAGCAGTACTTC. Its translation: CASSYLGPTYEQYF.

The CDR3 coding sequence is TGTGCCAGCAGCCGCACTAGCGGGGGTAGATATGAGCAGTTCTTC. Amino acid sequence: CASSRTSGGRYEQFF. The rearrangement joins TRBV7-7 to TRBJ2-1, with 11 bases fitting TRBD2. Germline assignment: CDR1 SSHAT and CDR2 FNYEAQ (reference sequence). V lost 5 bases, J lost 8 bases, and 8 bases stayed unmatched. CDR3 size: 15 residues. The full variable domain, in which reference TRBV7-7 and TRBJ2-1 provide the parts outside the CDR3, is GAGVSQSPRYKVTKRGQDVTLRCDPISSHATLYWYQQALGQGPEFLTYFNYEAQPDKSGLPSDRFSAERPEGSISTLTIQRTEQRDSAMYRCASSRTSGGRYEQFFGPGTRLTVL.

This rearrangement joins TRBV6-1 to TRBJ1-5; D unclear. V shed 2 bases and J shed 0 bases, with 14 bases lying between them. The V gene's germline CDR1 is MNHNS and CDR2 SASEGT. The CDR3 extends over 17 amino acids. The CDR3 DNA reads as TGTGCCAGCAGTGAACGCCTCCTGGCGGATAGCAATCAGCCCCAGCATTTT. It encodes CASSERLLADSNQPQHF.

The chain links TRBV7-5 to TRBJ2-2; TRBD2 was called by the table and not checked on the DNA. TRBV7-5 is given as a pseudogene. CDR3 length: 15 residues. The CDR3 DNA reads TGTGCCAGAAGCACCTTAGCGGGGGTCACCGGGGAGCTGTTTTTT. This gives the protein CARSTLAGVTGELFF.

The chain recombines TRBV5-1 with TRBJ1-2, with D possibly TRBD1 on 6 matching bases. Trimming stripped 4 bases from V and 3 bases from J, with 16 bases between. Germline CDR1 is SGHRS and CDR2 is YFSETQ. This CDR3 spans 15 amino acids. The CDR3 DNA reads as TGCGCCAGCAGCCTACAGGGTAATAGGGACTATGGCTACACCTTC. Protein sequence: CASSLQGNRDYGYTF.

The chain carries TRBV21-1 and TRBJ2-3; TRBD2, as called in the table, went unchecked against the DNA. TRBV21-1 is described as a pseudogene. This CDR3 comprises 13 residues. The CDR3 DNA is TGTGCCGCTTGTTTAGCGTTGGCAGATACGCAGTATTTT. Translated, it gives CAACLALADTQYF.

The V call is TRBV4-2, the J call TRBJ2-7; 9 bases align to TRBD2. CDR1 and CDR2 from the germline V gene are LGHNA and YNFKEQ. This CDR3 spans 19 amino acids. Trimming at V came to 5 bases and at J to 2 bases, leaving 19 bases not matched to a gene. CDR3 region: CASSYKSPAGGSSTYEQYF. CDR3 DNA sequence: TGTGCCAGCAGCTACAAGAGCCCAGCGGGAGGCTCCAGTACCTACGAGCAGTACTTC.

The CDR3 loop is CASSLAVETQYF. The CDR3 DNA is TGTGCCAGCAGCTTAGCCGTAGAGACCCAGTACTTC. This chain uses TRBV7-6 with TRBJ2-5; D gene ambiguous. This CDR3 spans 12 amino acids. Trimming pared 0 bases from V and 4 bases from J, leaving 3 bases between. Per germline, CDR1 SGHVS and CDR2 FNYEAQ.

This chain uses TRBV30 with TRBJ2-1, with D possibly TRBD2 on 6 matching bases. Trimming left V 4 bases short and J 2 bases short, with 15 bases between. The germline gives CDR1 GTSNPN, CDR2 SVGIG (reference sequence). This CDR3 is built from 15 residues. The CDR3 sequence is CAWTGGPITYNEQFF. The CDR3 DNA sequence: TGTGCCTGGACCGGGGGACCGATTACCTACAATGAGCAGTTCTTC. The whole variable domain, remainder taken from reference TRBV30 and TRBJ2-1, is SQTIHQWPATLVQPVGSPLSLECTVEGTSNPNLYWYRQAAGRGLQLLFYSVGIGQISSEVPQNLSASRPQDRQFILSSKKLLLSDSGFYLCAWTGGPITYNEQFFGPGTRLTVL.

The chain joins TRBV5-4 to TRBJ1-1, with TRBD1 matching 7 bases. The V gene end was trimmed by 3 bases and the J gene end by 5 bases; junction bases not matched to a gene: 7. This CDR3 comprises 14 residues. Looked up from germline, CDR1 is SGHNT and CDR2 is YYREEE (reference sequence). CDR3: CASSSQGVWTEAFF. As DNA, the CDR3 is TGTGCCAGCAGCTCTCAGGGGGTTTGGACTGAAGCTTTCTTT.